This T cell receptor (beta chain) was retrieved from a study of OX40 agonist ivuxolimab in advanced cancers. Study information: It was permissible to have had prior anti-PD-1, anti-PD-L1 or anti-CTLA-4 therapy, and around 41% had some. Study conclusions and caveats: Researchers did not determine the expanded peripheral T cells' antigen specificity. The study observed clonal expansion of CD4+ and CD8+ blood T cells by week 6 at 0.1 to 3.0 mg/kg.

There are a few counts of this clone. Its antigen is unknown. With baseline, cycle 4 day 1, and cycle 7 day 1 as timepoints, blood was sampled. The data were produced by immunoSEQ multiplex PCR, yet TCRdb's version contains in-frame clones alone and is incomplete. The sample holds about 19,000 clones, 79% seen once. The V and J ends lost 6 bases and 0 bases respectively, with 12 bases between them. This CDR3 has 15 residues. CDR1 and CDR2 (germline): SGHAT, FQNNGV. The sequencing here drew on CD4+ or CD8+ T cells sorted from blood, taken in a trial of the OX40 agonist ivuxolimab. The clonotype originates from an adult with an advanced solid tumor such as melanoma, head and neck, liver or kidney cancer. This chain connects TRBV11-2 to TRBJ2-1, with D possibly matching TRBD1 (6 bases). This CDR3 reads CASRQGFSSYNEQFF. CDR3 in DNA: TGTGCCAGCAGGCAGGGGTTTAGCTCCTACAATGAGCAGTTCTTC. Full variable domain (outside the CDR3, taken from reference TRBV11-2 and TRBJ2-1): EAGVAQSPRYKIIEKRQSVAFWCNPISGHATLYWYQQILGQGPKLLIQFQNNGVVDDSQLPKDRFSAERLKGVDSTLKIQPAKLEDSAVYLCASRQGFSSYNEQFFGPGTRLTVL.